These 6 T cell receptor beta chains came from one sample sequenced in a study of early T cells in non-severe SARS-CoV-2 infection. TCRdb redid the calling of the 5' RACE reads with MiXCR, one entry per CDR3 protein. This table holds tens of thousands of distinct CDR3 sequences, under 7.5% found once. The sample here was whole blood, taken at baseline. Receptor source: an adult who was a healthcare worker with PCR-confirmed SARS-CoV-2 infection or an uninfected control (not recorded which).

V is TRBV24-1 and J is TRBJ2-1; D is ambiguous. This CDR3 comprises 12 residues. V lost 3 bases and J lost 5, with 4 bases in between. Germline V lookup: CDR1 KGHDR, CDR2 SFDVKD. This CDR3 is CATSDMNNEQFF. The CDR3 region has the DNA TGTGCCACCAGTGATATGAACAATGAGCAGTTCTTC.

V and J are TRBV2 and TRBJ2-1, with a tentative D call TRBD2 (6 bases). Germline CDR1 reads SNHLY; CDR2 reads FYNNEI. This CDR3 has 15 residues. V was shortened by 5 bases and J by 0 bases, with 11 bases between the two germline ends. Here the CDR3 reads CASSYRGTSYNEQFF. The CDR3 DNA follows: TGTGCCAGCAGTTACCGGGGGACCTCCTACAATGAGCAGTTCTTC.

In this sample, this clonotype turned up many times. This chain links TRBV29-1 with TRBJ2-1; D may be TRBD1 (5 bases). V was clipped by 7 bases and J by 0 bases, with 13 bases between them. Germline CDR1 SQVTM, CDR2 ANQGSEA. The CDR3 length is 14 residues. This chain's CDR3 is CSAKQANSYNEQFF. DNA for the CDR3: TGCAGCGCCAAACAGGCCAACTCCTACAATGAGCAGTTCTTC.

V usage is TRBV18 and J usage is TRBJ2-1; 10 bases match TRBD2. This CDR3 has 15 residues. V was clipped by 4 bases and J by 3 bases; unmatched bases: 3. Germline V CDR1 and CDR2: KGHSH, LQKENI. The CDR3 nucleotides are TGTGCCAGCTCACAAGCGGGGGGGATCTACAATGAGCAGTTCTTC. Translating it yields CASSQAGGIYNEQFF.

This clonotype came up a few times. V is TRBV27 and J is TRBJ1-1; TRBD1 matches 9 bases. After removal of 6 bases from V and 5 bases from J, the junction contained 13 bases not matched to a gene. CDR1 is MNHEY and CDR2 is SMNVEV in the germline V gene (reference sequence). This CDR3 contains 16 residues. The CDR3 reads CASREGVGQGTTEAFF. The CDR3 region has the DNA TGTGCCAGCAGAGAAGGAGTGGGACAGGGTACAACTGAAGCTTTCTTT.

This clonotype was seen ten or more times. The chain uses TRBV12-3 or TRBV12-4 and TRBJ2-3, with 14 bases matching TRBD2. The ends lost 6 bases at V and 4 bases at J; junction bases unmatched: 6. CDR3 size: 16 residues. CDR3 DNA: TGTGCCAGCAGCCGACTAGCGGGGGGGCCATCAGATACGCAGTATTTT. Its protein product is CASSRLAGGPSDTQYF.